Listed below are T cell receptor beta chains from one sample, sequenced in a study of Ad26.COV2.S vaccination and SARS-CoV-2 variants. The data were produced by immunoSEQ multiplex PCR, yet TCRdb's version contains in-frame clones alone and is incomplete. The data contain about 680,000 clones, roughly 90% of them singletons. Here the sequenced sample was peripheral blood, taken in a trial of Ad26.COV2.S vaccine versus placebo. These receptors all stem from a person between 18 and 60 years old who received the Ad26.COV2.S COVID-19 vaccine or a placebo. Each CDR3 is given with its conserved first and last residue. Fields, in order: clone size, V gene, J gene, D gene, CDR3 protein, CDR3 DNA. D genes are given only for firm matches. Size is stated for part of the rows, as once, few or many counts, or as a class when the clone is expanded.

>few|TRBV5-4|TRBJ1-2|TRBD1
CASSLTGGLYGYTF
TGTGCCAGCAGCTTGACAGGGGGACTATATGGCTACACCTTC
>.|TRBV20-1|TRBJ2-7|TRBD1
CSASASGGAVREQYF
TGCAGTGCTAGTGCCTCAGGGGGCGCCGTTCGCGAGCAGTACTTC
>.|TRBV6-5|TRBJ1-2|.
CASTGEGPLYGYTF
TGTGCCAGCACAGGGGAGGGGCCACTCTATGGCTACACCTTC
>once|TRBV25-1|TRBJ1-2|TRBD1
CASRVGTGGYTF
TGTGCCAGCAGGGTCGGGACAGGTGGCTACACCTTC
>.|TRBV5-6|TRBJ2-1|.
CASSFIVNEQFF
TGTGCCAGCAGCTTTATAGTTAATGAGCAGTTCTTC
>.|TRBV7-7|TRBJ2-5|TRBD2
CASSSGLAGGQETQYF
TGTGCTAGCAGCTCCGGTTTAGCGGGAGGGCAAGAGACCCAGTACTTC
>.|TRBV6-4|TRBJ2-1|TRBD2
CASSDLAGGPGEQFF
TGTGCCAGCAGTGACTTAGCGGGAGGGCCGGGTGAGCAGTTCTTC
>.|TRBV6-5|TRBJ2-6|.
CASSYSGNSGANVLTF
TGTGCCAGCAGTTACTCCGGAAACTCTGGGGCCAACGTCCTGACTTTC
>.|TRBV6-5|TRBJ2-5|.
CASSRGGVGEETQYF
TGTGCCAGCAGTCGGGGCGGGGTGGGAGAGGAGACCCAGTACTTC
>.|TRBV4-3|TRBJ2-1|.
CASSQDHGGEQFF
TGCGCCAGCAGCCAAGATCATGGGGGTGAGCAGTTCTTC
>.|TRBV24-1|TRBJ2-5|.
CATSEEDRYQETQYF
TGTGCCACCAGTGAAGAGGATAGGTACCAAGAGACCCAGTACTTC
>.|TRBV29-1|TRBJ1-3|TRBD1
CSALQGPGNTIYF
TGCAGCGCACTACAGGGGCCAGGAAACACCATATATTTT
>.|TRBV7-9|TRBJ2-5|.
CAIQVVETQYF
TGTGCCATACAGGTTGTGGAGACCCAGTACTTC
>.|TRBV7-9|TRBJ2-5|TRBD2
CASSLSGLAGGGFQETQYF
TGTGCCAGCAGCTTATCCGGACTAGCGGGAGGTGGATTCCAAGAGACCCAGTACTTC
>.|TRBV7-6|TRBJ1-4|.
CASSLWESEGRDEKLFF
TGTGCCAGCAGCTTATGGGAGAGTGAGGGCCGCGATGAAAAACTGTTTTTT
>few|TRBV5-4|TRBJ1-3|.
CASSPAEKGSGNTIYF
TGTGCCAGCAGCCCGGCGGAGAAGGGCTCTGGAAACACCATATATTTT
>.|TRBV15|TRBJ2-7|.
CATSREFSTYEQYF
TGTGCCACCAGCAGAGAGTTTAGTACCTACGAGCAGTACTTC
>.|TRBV5-1|TRBJ2-2|.
CASSLEFLGNTGELFF
TGCGCCAGCAGCTTGGAGTTCTTGGGGAACACCGGGGAGCTGTTTTTT
>few|TRBV4-3|TRBJ1-3|TRBD1
CASSQEDREGGNTIYF
TGCGCCAGCAGCCAAGAGGACAGGGAAGGTGGAAACACCATATATTTT
>.|TRBV3-1/TRBV3-2|TRBJ1-3|.
CASSQDTVSGNTIYF
TGTGCCAGCAGCCAAGATACGGTCTCTGGAAACACCATATATTTT
>.|TRBV6-6|TRBJ1-1|.
CASRYQGNTEAFF
TGTGCCAGCAGGTATCAGGGGAACACTGAAGCTTTCTTT
>.|TRBV6-6|TRBJ2-1|.
CASQIRVNEQFF
TGTGCCAGCCAAATTCGCGTCAATGAGCAGTTCTTC
>.|TRBV7-2|TRBJ2-1|.
CASSPFAGTDNEQFF
TGTGCCAGCAGCCCATTCGCGGGGACAGACAATGAGCAGTTCTTC
>.|TRBV4-2|TRBJ1-2|TRBD1
CASSQERGQGRWNGYTF
TGTGCCAGCAGCCAAGAACGTGGACAGGGAAGGTGGAACGGCTACACCTTC
>.|TRBV6-6|TRBJ2-1|TRBD2
CASSQTGTSGRVREQFF
TGTGCCAGCAGTCAAACCGGGACTAGCGGGAGGGTCCGGGAGCAGTTCTTC
>.|TRBV19|TRBJ2-1|TRBD2
CASSIVKAGGYNEQFF
TGTGCCAGTAGTATAGTGAAAGCGGGAGGTTACAATGAGCAGTTCTTC
>.|TRBV3-1/TRBV3-2|TRBJ2-7|TRBD1
CASSQVRDRAYEQYF
TGTGCCAGCAGCCAAGTTAGGGACAGGGCCTACGAGCAGTACTTC
>.|TRBV10-3|TRBJ2-5|TRBD1
CAAQGQYQETQYF
TGTGCTGCACAGGGGCAGTACCAAGAGACCCAGTACTTC
>.|TRBV18|TRBJ2-7|.
CASSPASRGYEQYF
TGTGCCAGCTCACCGGCCTCCCGGGGGTACGAGCAGTACTTC
>.|TRBV11-3|TRBJ2-3|.
CASSLELRDTQYF
TGTGCCAGCAGCTTAGAACTCCGCGATACGCAGTATTTT
>.|TRBV30|TRBJ1-4|.
CAWGGRGGEKLFF
TGTGCCTGGGGGGGACGGGGCGGTGAAAAACTGTTTTTT
>.|TRBV11-1|TRBJ2-1|.
CASSAPMLSSYNEQFF
TGTGCCAGCAGCGCACCCATGTTAAGCTCCTACAATGAGCAGTTCTTC
>.|TRBV18|TRBJ1-1|.
CASSPLSPGGNTEAFF
TGTGCCAGCTCGCCCCTTTCACCCGGAGGGAACACTGAAGCTTTCTTT
>.|TRBV3-1/TRBV3-2|TRBJ1-2|.
CASSQRANYGYTF
TGTGCCAGCAGCCAGCGCGCTAACTATGGCTACACCTTC
>.|TRBV6-4|TRBJ1-2|.
CASSEDRGRNLYGYTF
TGTGCCAGCAGTGAAGACCGGGGACGGAATCTCTATGGCTACACCTTC
>.|TRBV7-9|TRBJ2-2|.
CASSLESGNTGELFF
TGTGCCAGCAGCTTAGAGTCGGGTAACACCGGGGAGCTGTTTTTT
>.|TRBV5-1|TRBJ2-3|.
CASSPDDIGSDTQYF
TGCGCCAGCAGCCCGGACGATATCGGCTCGGATACGCAGTATTTT